Listed below are T cell receptor beta chains from one sample, sequenced in a study of blood T cell repertoires in COVID-19. TCRdb keeps only in-frame clones here, not all; method: immunoSEQ multiplex PCR. The sample includes about 140,000 clones, around 88% seen only once; the top ten take 2.5% to 3.5%. The sequenced material came from peripheral blood. The receptors originated from a man aged 55 to 70 with active or convalescent COVID-19. Each CDR3 is given with its conserved first and last residue. The D gene is left open where the match is weak. Expanded clones get a size class; other rows say once, few or many, or leave the size out.

J gene | D gene | clone size | V gene | CDR3 DNA | CDR3 protein
TRBJ1-4 | . | . | TRBV9 | TGTGCCAGCAGCGGGGGACATGCAACTAATGAAAAACTGTTTTTT | CASSGGHATNEKLFF
TRBJ1-1 | TRBD1 | . | TRBV10-3 | TGTGCCATCAGTGGTGGACAGGGTCGCACTGAAGCTTTCTTT | CAISGGQGRTEAFF
TRBJ2-7 | . | once | TRBV20-1 | TGCAGTGCTAGTGGGGCCTCCTACGAGCAGTACTTC | CSASGASYEQYF
TRBJ2-7 | . | . | TRBV28 | TGTGCCAGCAGTTCCTTCAGTACCTACGAGCAGTACTTC | CASSSFSTYEQYF
TRBJ2-2 | TRBD2 | . | TRBV9 | TGTGCCAGCAGCGTAGGTTGGGGAGGGACGGCCGGGGAGCTGTTTTTT | CASSVGWGGTAGELFF
TRBJ2-1 | TRBD2 | . | TRBV3-1/TRBV3-2 | TGTGCCAGCAGCCAAGGGGCCGGGGGGGCTCGAAATGAGCAGTTCTTC | CASSQGAGGARNEQFF
TRBJ2-3 | . | . | TRBV7-2 | TGTGCCAGCACTTCCTATAGCACAGATACGCAGTATTTT | CASTSYSTDTQYF
TRBJ2-5 | TRBD2 | . | TRBV3-1/TRBV3-2 | TGTGCCAGCATCTTCTCTAGCGGACAAGAGACCCAGTACTTC | CASIFSSGQETQYF
TRBJ1-6 | TRBD1 | . | TRBV4-1 | TGCGCCAGCAGCCCCCCCCAGACAGGGGCCTTCTCCTATAATTCACCCCTCCACTTT | CASSPPQTGAFSYNSPLHF
TRBJ2-5 | TRBD2 | . | TRBV28 | TGTGCCAGCAGTCCTGATAGCGGGGGGGAAGAGACCCAGTACTTC | CASSPDSGGEETQYF
TRBJ1-5 | TRBD1 | few | TRBV19 | TGTGCCAGTACCCTAGGGACAGTCAGCAATCAGCCCCAGCATTTT | CASTLGTVSNQPQHF
TRBJ1-5 | . | . | TRBV5-4 | TGTGCCAGCAGCTTGGAACAGGCCCAGCCCCAGCATTTT | CASSLEQAQPQHF
TRBJ1-3 | TRBD1 | . | TRBV18 | TGTGCCAGCTCACCACCCGGGACAGTCTCTGGAAACACCATATATTTT | CASSPPGTVSGNTIYF
TRBJ1-6 | . | . | TRBV9 | TGTGCCAGCAGCTTGGGACAAGTAAATTCACCCCTCCACTTT | CASSLGQVNSPLHF
TRBJ1-6 | . | . | TRBV6-5 | TGTGCCAGCAGCAGAACAGGGACGGGGAATTCACCCCTCCACTTT | CASSRTGTGNSPLHF
TRBJ2-7 | . | . | TRBV15 | TGTGCCACCAGCAGGATAAGGGGTGGAGAGCAGTACTTC | CATSRIRGGEQYF
TRBJ1-3 | TRBD1 | . | TRBV6-5 | TGTGCCAGCACCCTCCGCGGACAGGGGGACACCATATATTTT | CASTLRGQGDTIYF
TRBJ2-7 | . | . | TRBV27 | TGTGCCAGCAGTTTTGGGGGGACCCACGAGCAGTACTTC | CASSFGGTHEQYF
TRBJ1-5 | . | . | TRBV15 | TGTGCCACCAGCATACGTGGGGCTAGCAATCAGCCCCAGCATTTT | CATSIRGASNQPQHF
TRBJ1-6 | . | few | TRBV30 | TGTGCCTGGAGACACGGGGGAGTCCGGGTTTTACATTCACCCCTCCACTTT | CAWRHGGVRVLHSPLHF
TRBJ1-6 | . | . | TRBV4-1 | TGCGCCAGCAGCCAAGGAAAGGGAGGCACCTATAATTCACCCCTCCACTTT | CASSQGKGGTYNSPLHF
TRBJ1-5 | . | . | TRBV5-3 | TGTGCCAGAGTACTCTCAAATCAGCCCCAGCATTTT | CARVLSNQPQHF
TRBJ1-5 | TRBD1 | . | TRBV19 | TGTGCCAGTGGAACCGGGACAGGCAATCAGCCCCAGCATTTT | CASGTGTGNQPQHF